The clone carrying this T cell receptor beta chain was found many times. Its target is not known. MiXCR was run by TCRdb on the reads, yielding one entry per CDR3 protein. This table has just under 300,000 distinct CDR3 sequences, 9.6% appearing once. This specimen belongs to a study of T cell repertoires in cytomegalovirus infection. Study-wide context: Public TCR beta signatures marked donors with CMV infection and the matching HLA. Study observations and caveats: Summed frequency of public TCR beta families distinguished CMV carriers with the relevant HLA. CMV-specific TCR beta clonotypes restricted by HLA-C were the ones dominating the ex vivo response.

V lost 5 bases and J 5 bases, leaving 15 bases between the germline ends. CDR3 size: 15 residues. Germline V CDR1 and CDR2: SGHTA, FQGNSA. The sample taken for sequencing was PBMCs. The TCR comes from a human donor in good health (CMV status not recorded). Some clones in this sample may be carry-over from other donors' samples. The chain employs TRBV7-2 and TRBJ1-4, with D possibly being TRBD1 (6 bases). CDR3 nucleotide sequence: TGTGCCAGCAGCCCGACGACAGGCGTCAATGAAAAACTGTTTTTT. It yields the protein CASSPTTGVNEKLFF.